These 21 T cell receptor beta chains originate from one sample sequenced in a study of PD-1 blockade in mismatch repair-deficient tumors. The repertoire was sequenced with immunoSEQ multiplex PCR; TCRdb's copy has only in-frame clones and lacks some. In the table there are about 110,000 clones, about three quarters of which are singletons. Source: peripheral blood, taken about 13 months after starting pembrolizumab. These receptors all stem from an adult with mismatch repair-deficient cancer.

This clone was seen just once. CDR3 region: CASSIPRTGGSYEQYF. Here the CDR3 DNA reads TGTGCCAGTAGTATACCCCGGACAGGGGGCTCCTACGAGCAGTACTTC. The chain employs TRBV19 and TRBJ2-7, with 10 bases that match TRBD1. Trimming took 2 bases from V and 0 from J; bases not matched to a gene: 4. The CDR3 is 16 amino acids. Germline V CDR1 and CDR2: LNHDA, SQIVND (reference sequence).

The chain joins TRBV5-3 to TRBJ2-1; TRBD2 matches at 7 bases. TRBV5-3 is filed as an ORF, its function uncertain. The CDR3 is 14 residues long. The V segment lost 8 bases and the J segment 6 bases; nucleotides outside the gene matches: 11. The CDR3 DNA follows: TGTGCCAGCAGCGCCCTAGCGGAAGGCAATGAGCAGTTCTTC. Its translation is CASSALAEGNEQFF.

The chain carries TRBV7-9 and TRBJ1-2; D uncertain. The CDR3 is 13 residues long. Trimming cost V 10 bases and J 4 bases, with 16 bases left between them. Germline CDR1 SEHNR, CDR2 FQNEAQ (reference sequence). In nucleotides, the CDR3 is TGTGCCACCACGCCGGAGGCCGGCTATGGCTACACCTTC. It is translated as CATTPEAGYGYTF.

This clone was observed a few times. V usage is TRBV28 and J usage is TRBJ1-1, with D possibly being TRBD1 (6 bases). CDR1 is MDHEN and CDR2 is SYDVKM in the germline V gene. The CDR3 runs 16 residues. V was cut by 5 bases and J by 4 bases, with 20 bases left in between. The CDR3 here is CASSPGGGAVSTEAFF. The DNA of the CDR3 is TGTGCCAGCAGTCCAGGTGGGGGCGCAGTAAGCACTGAAGCTTTCTTT.

CDR3 sequence (DNA): TGCGCCAGCAGCCAAGTGTCCGGCACAGATACGCAGTATTTT. It is translated as CASSQVSGTDTQYF. The V and J genes are TRBV4-1 and TRBJ2-3; no reliable D call. The CDR3 is 14 residues long. In germline, CDR1 is MGHRA, CDR2 YSYEKL. V was shortened by 1 base and J by 1 base, with 6 bases between the two germline ends.

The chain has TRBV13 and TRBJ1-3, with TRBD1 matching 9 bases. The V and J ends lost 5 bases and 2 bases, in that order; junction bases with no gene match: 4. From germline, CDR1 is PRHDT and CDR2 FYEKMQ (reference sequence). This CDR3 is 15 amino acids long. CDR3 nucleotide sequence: TGTGCCAGCAGCGTGGGACAGGGCGCTGGAAACACCATATATTTT. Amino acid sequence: CASSVGQGAGNTIYF.

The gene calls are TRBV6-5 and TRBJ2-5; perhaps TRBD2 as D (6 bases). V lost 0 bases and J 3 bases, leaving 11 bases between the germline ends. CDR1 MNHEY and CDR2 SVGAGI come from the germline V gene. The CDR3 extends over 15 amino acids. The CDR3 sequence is CASSYSSGGEETQYF. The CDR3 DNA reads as TGTGCCAGCAGTTACTCGTCGGGCGGGGAAGAGACCCAGTACTTC.

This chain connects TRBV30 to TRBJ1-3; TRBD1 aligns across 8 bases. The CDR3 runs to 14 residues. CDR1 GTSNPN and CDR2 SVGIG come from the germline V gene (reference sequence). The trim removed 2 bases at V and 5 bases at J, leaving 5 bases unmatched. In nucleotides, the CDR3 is TGTGCCTGGAGTACCGGACAGGGTAGAAACACCATATATTTT. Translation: CAWSTGQGRNTIYF.

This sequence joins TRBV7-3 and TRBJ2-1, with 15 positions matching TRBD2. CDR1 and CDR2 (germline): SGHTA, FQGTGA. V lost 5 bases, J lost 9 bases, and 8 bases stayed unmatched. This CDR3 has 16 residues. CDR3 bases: TGTGCCAGCAGCGAGCCGGGACTAGCGGGAGGCGGTGAGCAGTTCTTC. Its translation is CASSEPGLAGGGEQFF.

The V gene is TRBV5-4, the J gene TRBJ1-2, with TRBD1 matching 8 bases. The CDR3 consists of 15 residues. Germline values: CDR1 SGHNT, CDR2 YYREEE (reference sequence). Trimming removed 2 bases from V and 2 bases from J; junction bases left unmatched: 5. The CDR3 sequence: CASSLQGGPNYGYTF. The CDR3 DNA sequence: TGTGCCAGCAGCTTACAGGGGGGACCCAACTATGGCTACACCTTC.

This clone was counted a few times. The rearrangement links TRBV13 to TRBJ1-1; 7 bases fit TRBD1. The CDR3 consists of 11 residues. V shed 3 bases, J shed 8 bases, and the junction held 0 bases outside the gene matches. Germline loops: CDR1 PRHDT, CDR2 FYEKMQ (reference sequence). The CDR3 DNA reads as TGTGCCAGCAGCTTGGGACAGGAAGCTTTCTTT. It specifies CASSLGQEAFF.

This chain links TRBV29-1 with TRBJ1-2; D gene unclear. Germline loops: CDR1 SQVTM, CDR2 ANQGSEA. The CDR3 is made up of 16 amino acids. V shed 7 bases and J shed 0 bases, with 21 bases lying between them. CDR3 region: CSAYLGPSGSNYGYTF. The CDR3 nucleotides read TGCAGCGCTTACTTAGGACCGTCAGGATCTAACTATGGCTACACCTTC.

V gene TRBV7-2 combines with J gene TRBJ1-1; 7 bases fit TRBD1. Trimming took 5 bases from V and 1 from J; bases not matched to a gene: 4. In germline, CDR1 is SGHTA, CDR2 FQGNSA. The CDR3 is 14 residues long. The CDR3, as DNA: TGTGCCAGCAGCCATACAGGGGCGAACACTGAAGCTTTCTTT. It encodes CASSHTGANTEAFF. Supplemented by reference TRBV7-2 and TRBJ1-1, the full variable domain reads GAGVSQSPSNKVTEKGKDVELRCDPISGHTALYWYRQSLGQGLEFLIYFQGNSAPDKSGLPSDRFSAERTGGSVSTLTIQRTQQEDSAVYLCASSHTGANTEAFFGQGTRLTVV.

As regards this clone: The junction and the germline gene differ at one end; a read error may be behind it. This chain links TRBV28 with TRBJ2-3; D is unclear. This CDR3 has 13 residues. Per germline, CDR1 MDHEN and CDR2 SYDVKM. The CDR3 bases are TGTGCCAGCAAACCGGCTGGCACGGATACGCAGTATTTT. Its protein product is CASKPAGTDTQYF. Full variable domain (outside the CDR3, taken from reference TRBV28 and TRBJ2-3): DVKVTQSSRYLVKRTGEKVFLECVQDMDHENMFWYRQDPGLGLRLIYFSYDVKMKEKGDIPEGYSVSREKKERFSLILESASTNQTSMYLCASKPAGTDTQYFGPGTRLTVL.

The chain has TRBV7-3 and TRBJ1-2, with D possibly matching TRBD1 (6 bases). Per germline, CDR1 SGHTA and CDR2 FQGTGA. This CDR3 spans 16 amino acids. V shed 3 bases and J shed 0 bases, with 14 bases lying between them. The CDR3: CASSLTGQKTNYGYTF. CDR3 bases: TGTGCCAGCAGCTTGACCGGACAGAAGACTAACTATGGCTACACCTTC.

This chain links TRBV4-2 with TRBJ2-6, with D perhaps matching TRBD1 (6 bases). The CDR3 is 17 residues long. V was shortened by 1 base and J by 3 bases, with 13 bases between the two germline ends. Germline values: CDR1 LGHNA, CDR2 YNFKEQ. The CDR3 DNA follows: TGTGCCAGCAGCCAAGGGATCAGGGGACGTGGGGCCAACGTCCTGACTTTC. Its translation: CASSQGIRGRGANVLTF.

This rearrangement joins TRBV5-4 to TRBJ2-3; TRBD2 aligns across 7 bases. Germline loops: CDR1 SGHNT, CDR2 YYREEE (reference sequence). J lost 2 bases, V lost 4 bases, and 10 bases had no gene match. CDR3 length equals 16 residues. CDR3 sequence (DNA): TGTGCCAGCAGCCCTGGACCGGGACTACCCACAGATACGCAGTATTTT. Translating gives CASSPGPGLPTDTQYF.

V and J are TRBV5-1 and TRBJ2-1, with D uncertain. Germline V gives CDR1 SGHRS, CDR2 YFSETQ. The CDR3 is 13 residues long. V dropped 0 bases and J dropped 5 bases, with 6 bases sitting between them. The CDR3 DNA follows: TGCGCCAGCAGCTTGGCTTTGGACAATGAGCAGTTCTTC. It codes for CASSLALDNEQFF.

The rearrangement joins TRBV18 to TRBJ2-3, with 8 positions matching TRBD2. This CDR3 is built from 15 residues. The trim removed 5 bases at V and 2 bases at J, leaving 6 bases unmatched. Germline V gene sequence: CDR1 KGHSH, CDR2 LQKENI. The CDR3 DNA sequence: TGTGCCAGCTCAGGGGCTAGCGGGCCCACAGATACGCAGTATTTT. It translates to CASSGASGPTDTQYF.

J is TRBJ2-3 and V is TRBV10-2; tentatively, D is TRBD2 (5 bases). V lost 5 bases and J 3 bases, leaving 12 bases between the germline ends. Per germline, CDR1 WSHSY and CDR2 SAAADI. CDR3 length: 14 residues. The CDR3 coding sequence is TGCGCCAGCAGTAGAGGGAGACTTACAGATACGCAGTATTTT. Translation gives CASSRGRLTDTQYF.

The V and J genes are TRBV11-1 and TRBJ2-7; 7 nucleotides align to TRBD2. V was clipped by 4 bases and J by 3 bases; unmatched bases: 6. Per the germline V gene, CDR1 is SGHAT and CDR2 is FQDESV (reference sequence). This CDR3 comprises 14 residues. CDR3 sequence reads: CASSSTGGSYEQYF. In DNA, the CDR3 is TGTGCCAGCAGCTCAACGGGGGGTAGCTACGAGCAGTACTTC.